The text below deals with one T cell receptor (beta chain). These data come from a study of control samples from healthy donors and cancer patients. The CDR3 has 16 residues. V was clipped by 3 bases and J by 5 bases; unmatched bases: 5. Germline-derived CDR1 and CDR2 are LGHDT and YNNKEL (reference sequence). The assay was immunoSEQ multiplex PCR, and TCRdb's table has in-frame clones only and misses some. The table has 120,000 or so clones, around 90% seen once. This clonotype was sampled from a man aged 35 to 55 in good health. Sequenced input: blood. This rearrangement joins TRBV3-1 (or the pseudogene TRBV3-2) to TRBJ2-3; 13 nucleotides agree with TRBD2. CDR3 coding DNA: TGTGCCAGCAGCCAGGGACTAGCGGGGAGGGTAGATACGCAGTATTTT. It yields the protein CASSQGLAGRVDTQYF.